Listed below are T cell receptor beta chains from one sample, sequenced in a study of T cells after yellow fever vaccination. A single record per CDR3 protein comes from TCRdb applying MiXCR to the 5' RACE reads. The repertoire holds tens of thousands of distinct CDR3 sequences, with approximately 7% as singletons. The sample in question was CD8+ T cells sorted from PBMCs, obtained 5 to 6 days after the first yellow fever vaccination. The receptor source for this set is a man aged 18 to 29 who received the YFV17D yellow fever vaccine. Each CDR3 is given with its conserved first and last residue. The D gene is left open where the match is weak. Only some rows state a clone size, as once, few, many or a class for expanded clones.

CDR3 protein: CASSSVDSGNTIYF
CDR3 DNA: TGTGCCAGCAGCTCGGTAGACTCTGGAAACACCATATATTTT
J gene: TRBJ1-3
D gene: -
clone size: few
V gene: TRBV7-9

CDR3 protein: CASSWVAGSGSTDTQYF
CDR3 DNA: TGTGCCAGCAGCTGGGTAGCGGGGTCCGGAAGCACAGATACGCAGTATTTT
J gene: TRBJ2-3
D gene: TRBD2
clone size: many
V gene: TRBV5-4

CDR3 protein: CASSQGLLGEQYF
CDR3 DNA: TGCGCCAGCAGCCAAGGGCTGTTGGGCGAGCAGTACTTC
J gene: TRBJ2-7
D gene: -
clone size: many
V gene: TRBV4-1

CDR3 protein: CASSLGVGGGANEQFF
CDR3 DNA: TGTGCCAGCAGCTTAGGCGTCGGCGGGGGGGCGAATGAGCAGTTCTTC
J gene: TRBJ2-1
D gene: TRBD2
clone size: -
V gene: TRBV13

CDR3 protein: CAWSVQGAKVDSYEQYF
CDR3 DNA: TGTGCCTGGAGTGTACAGGGGGCGAAGGTGGACTCCTACGAGCAGTACTTC
J gene: TRBJ2-7
D gene: TRBD1
clone size: few
V gene: TRBV30

CDR3 protein: CASSQEVRERYGYTF
CDR3 DNA: TGCGCCAGCAGCCAAGAAGTCAGGGAGCGGTATGGCTACACCTTC
J gene: TRBJ1-2
D gene: -
clone size: few
V gene: TRBV4-1

CDR3 protein: CASSYKAGTEAFF
CDR3 DNA: TGTGCCAGCAGTTATAAAGCGGGCACTGAAGCTTTCTTT
J gene: TRBJ1-1
D gene: -
clone size: few
V gene: TRBV6-5

CDR3 protein: CASGATGTDHTEAFF
CDR3 DNA: TGTGCCAGCGGCGCAACAGGGACGGATCACACTGAAGCTTTCTTT
J gene: TRBJ1-1
D gene: -
clone size: few
V gene: TRBV7-9

CDR3 protein: CASRPMDTYQETQYF
CDR3 DNA: TGTGCCAGCAGACCCATGGATACCTACCAAGAGACCCAGTACTTC
J gene: TRBJ2-5
D gene: -
clone size: many
V gene: TRBV6-1

CDR3 protein: CASSETGPTGELFF
CDR3 DNA: TGTGCCAGCAGCGAGACGGGGCCCACCGGGGAGCTGTTTTTT
J gene: TRBJ2-2
D gene: -
clone size: many
V gene: TRBV7-3

CDR3 protein: CASSYSGSGGPRDTQYF
CDR3 DNA: TGTGCCAGCAGTTACTCAGGGAGCGGGGGGCCCCGGGATACGCAGTATTTT
J gene: TRBJ2-3
D gene: TRBD2
clone size: -
V gene: TRBV6-5

CDR3 protein: CSARPSPSQRPNTGELFF
CDR3 DNA: TGCAGTGCTAGACCTTCTCCCAGCCAAAGGCCGAACACCGGGGAGCTGTTTTTT
J gene: TRBJ2-2
D gene: -
clone size: -
V gene: TRBV20-1

CDR3 protein: CASSFFGRAPGELFF
CDR3 DNA: TGTGCCAGCAGCTTCTTTGGGAGGGCCCCCGGGGAGCTGTTTTTT
J gene: TRBJ2-2
D gene: TRBD2
clone size: -
V gene: TRBV7-9

CDR3 protein: CASSPHGESLGEQYF
CDR3 DNA: TGTGCCAGCAGTCCGCATGGCGAGTCTCTCGGCGAGCAGTACTTC
J gene: TRBJ2-7
D gene: -
clone size: many
V gene: TRBV12-3/TRBV12-4

CDR3 protein: CASSQGRGGNSPLHF
CDR3 DNA: TGCGCCAGCAGCCAAGGGAGGGGTGGGAATTCACCCCTCCACTTT
J gene: TRBJ1-6
D gene: -
clone size: many
V gene: TRBV4-1

CDR3 protein: CASSQGALAGPLYF
CDR3 DNA: TGCGCCAGCAGCCAAGGGGCCTTAGCGGGGCCCCTATATTTT
J gene: TRBJ2-3
D gene: TRBD2
clone size: -
V gene: TRBV4-1

CDR3 protein: CASSERDYPTESTDTQYF
CDR3 DNA: TGTGCCAGCAGTGAGCGGGACTACCCAACGGAAAGCACAGATACGCAGTATTTT
J gene: TRBJ2-3
D gene: TRBD2
clone size: many
V gene: TRBV6-1

CDR3 protein: CASSQEVAGTPQDTQYF
CDR3 DNA: TGCGCCAGCAGCCAAGAGGTGGCGGGGACGCCCCAGGATACGCAGTATTTT
J gene: TRBJ2-3
D gene: -
clone size: many
V gene: TRBV4-3

CDR3 protein: CASSEVGEHTEAFF
CDR3 DNA: TGTGCCAGCAGTGAAGTGGGCGAGCACACTGAAGCTTTCTTT
J gene: TRBJ1-1
D gene: -
clone size: many
V gene: TRBV2

CDR3 protein: CASSYAGRSADTQYF
CDR3 DNA: TGTGCCAGCAGTTACGCAGGGAGGTCCGCAGATACGCAGTATTTT
J gene: TRBJ2-3
D gene: -
clone size: many
V gene: TRBV6-2/TRBV6-3

CDR3 protein: CSVEEGWEAFF
CDR3 DNA: TGCAGCGTTGAAGAGGGGTGGGAAGCTTTCTTT
J gene: TRBJ1-1
D gene: -
clone size: many
V gene: TRBV29-1

CDR3 protein: CASSAKVSERPGDTQYF
CDR3 DNA: TGTGCCAGCAGCGCTAAGGTGTCAGAAAGACCCGGAGATACGCAGTATTTT
J gene: TRBJ2-3
D gene: -
clone size: -
V gene: TRBV7-9

CDR3 protein: CASSFGSGVNTEAFF
CDR3 DNA: TGTGCCAGCAGTTTTGGCAGCGGAGTGAACACTGAAGCTTTCTTT
J gene: TRBJ1-1
D gene: -
clone size: few
V gene: TRBV12-3/TRBV12-4

CDR3 protein: CASSLVGQGGPEQFF
CDR3 DNA: TGTGCCAGCAGCTTAGTGGGACAGGGGGGCCCAGAGCAGTTCTTC
J gene: TRBJ2-1
D gene: TRBD1
clone size: many
V gene: TRBV7-9

CDR3 protein: CASSLEGSGYEQYF
CDR3 DNA: TGTGCCAGCAGCTTGGAGGGTAGCGGCTACGAGCAGTACTTC
J gene: TRBJ2-7
D gene: -
clone size: many
V gene: TRBV5-5

CDR3 protein: CASSLGRMGETQYF
CDR3 DNA: TGTGCCAGCAGCTTGGGCCGGATGGGAGAGACCCAGTACTTC
J gene: TRBJ2-5
D gene: -
clone size: few
V gene: TRBV7-9

CDR3 protein: CSAADREGWNTEAFF
CDR3 DNA: TGCAGTGCTGCTGACAGGGAGGGGTGGAACACTGAAGCTTTCTTT
J gene: TRBJ1-1
D gene: TRBD1
clone size: few
V gene: TRBV20-1

CDR3 protein: CATRPTSGYNEQFF
CDR3 DNA: TGCGCCACCCGGCCGACTAGCGGATACAATGAGCAGTTCTTC
J gene: TRBJ2-1
D gene: TRBD2
clone size: few
V gene: TRBV10-2

CDR3 protein: CAISEGAVPTDTQYF
CDR3 DNA: TGTGCCATCTCGGAGGGGGCGGTACCGACAGATACGCAGTATTTT
J gene: TRBJ2-3
D gene: -
clone size: many
V gene: TRBV10-3

CDR3 protein: CASSLDRRPSTYSGNTIYF
CDR3 DNA: TGTGCCAGCAGCTTAGACCGGAGACCATCGACCTACTCTGGAAACACCATATATTTT
J gene: TRBJ1-3
D gene: -
clone size: -
V gene: TRBV11-2

CDR3 protein: CASSITPGDRNLNEQFF
CDR3 DNA: TGTGCCAGCAGCATTACTCCCGGGGACAGAAACCTAAATGAGCAGTTCTTC
J gene: TRBJ2-1
D gene: TRBD1
clone size: few
V gene: TRBV6-2/TRBV6-3

CDR3 protein: CASSQEGQGPPSGANVLTF
CDR3 DNA: TGTGCCAGCAGCCAAGAGGGGCAGGGACCCCCCTCTGGGGCCAACGTCCTGACTTTC
J gene: TRBJ2-6
D gene: -
clone size: many
V gene: TRBV3-1

CDR3 protein: CASRLTGLGNNEQFF
CDR3 DNA: TGTGCCAGCAGGCTTACAGGTCTAGGGAACAATGAGCAGTTCTTC
J gene: TRBJ2-1
D gene: -
clone size: few
V gene: TRBV12-3/TRBV12-4

CDR3 protein: CASSPDLWTDNYGYTF
CDR3 DNA: TGCGCCAGCAGCCCAGATCTCTGGACTGATAACTATGGCTACACCTTC
J gene: TRBJ1-2
D gene: -
clone size: many
V gene: TRBV4-3

CDR3 protein: CASSPQYNSPLHF
CDR3 DNA: TGTGCCAGCAGCCCCCAGTATAATTCACCCCTCCACTTT
J gene: TRBJ1-6
D gene: -
clone size: -
V gene: TRBV7-6

CDR3 protein: CASSSTGGYGYTF
CDR3 DNA: TGTGCCAGCAGTTCGACAGGCGGGTATGGCTACACCTTC
J gene: TRBJ1-2
D gene: -
clone size: -
V gene: TRBV27

CDR3 protein: CASGLLAGAPDTQYF
CDR3 DNA: TGTGCCAGCGGCTTACTAGCGGGGGCTCCAGATACGCAGTATTTT
J gene: TRBJ2-3
D gene: TRBD2
clone size: -
V gene: TRBV11-2

CDR3 protein: CATCHTGIGYNEQFF
CDR3 DNA: TGTGCCACCTGCCACACAGGGATAGGCTATAATGAGCAGTTCTTC
J gene: TRBJ2-1
D gene: -
clone size: -
V gene: TRBV3-1

CDR3 protein: CASSPTGFTGELFF
CDR3 DNA: TGTGCCAGCAGCCCGACAGGGTTCACCGGGGAGCTGTTTTTT
J gene: TRBJ2-2
D gene: TRBD1
clone size: many
V gene: TRBV11-2

CDR3 protein: CASSPPGNTEAFF
CDR3 DNA: TGTGCCAGCAGTCCGCCCGGGAACACTGAAGCTTTCTTT
J gene: TRBJ1-1
D gene: -
clone size: many
V gene: TRBV6-5

CDR3 protein: CASSQDAGGSTDTQYF
CDR3 DNA: TGCGCCAGCAGCCAAGACGCCGGCGGATCCACAGATACGCAGTATTTT
J gene: TRBJ2-3
D gene: -
clone size: many
V gene: TRBV4-3

CDR3 protein: CASRLGPRDSSTDTQYF
CDR3 DNA: TGTGCAAGTCGCTTAGGCCCCCGGGACAGCAGCACAGATACGCAGTATTTT
J gene: TRBJ2-3
D gene: -
clone size: -
V gene: TRBV12-2

CDR3 protein: CASSFWGGYGYTF
CDR3 DNA: TGTGCCAGCAGTTTCTGGGGGGGTTATGGCTACACCTTC
J gene: TRBJ1-2
D gene: -
clone size: many
V gene: TRBV12-3/TRBV12-4

CDR3 protein: CASSLRQHQETQYF
CDR3 DNA: TGTGCCAGCAGCTTACGACAGCACCAAGAGACCCAGTACTTC
J gene: TRBJ2-5
D gene: -
clone size: many
V gene: TRBV7-9

CDR3 protein: CASSPTGAITDTQYF
CDR3 DNA: TGTGCCAGCAGCCCCACCGGGGCGATCACAGATACGCAGTATTTT
J gene: TRBJ2-3
D gene: -
clone size: many
V gene: TRBV9

CDR3 protein: CSVVRAGGPGETQYF
CDR3 DNA: TGCAGCGTTGTAAGAGCGGGGGGGCCCGGGGAGACCCAGTACTTC
J gene: TRBJ2-5
D gene: TRBD2
clone size: few
V gene: TRBV29-1

CDR3 protein: CASSSNKETQYF
CDR3 DNA: TGTGCCAGTAGTTCGAATAAAGAGACCCAGTACTTC
J gene: TRBJ2-5
D gene: -
clone size: few
V gene: TRBV19

CDR3 protein: CASSHGTGHGYEQYF
CDR3 DNA: TGTGCCAGCAGCCATGGGACCGGGCATGGGTACGAGCAGTACTTC
J gene: TRBJ2-7
D gene: -
clone size: -
V gene: TRBV7-6

CDR3 protein: CSVAADTGYTF
CDR3 DNA: TGCAGCGTTGCCGCTGACACCGGCTACACCTTC
J gene: TRBJ1-2
D gene: -
clone size: many
V gene: TRBV29-1

CDR3 protein: CASSPSRQRNTIYF
CDR3 DNA: TGCGCCAGCAGTCCAAGTCGTCAGAGAAACACCATATATTTT
J gene: TRBJ1-3
D gene: -
clone size: few
V gene: TRBV4-3

CDR3 protein: CASSQVGDSQETQYF
CDR3 DNA: TGCGCCAGCAGCCAAGTTGGGGACAGCCAAGAGACCCAGTACTTC
J gene: TRBJ2-5
D gene: TRBD1
clone size: few
V gene: TRBV4-1

CDR3 protein: CASSQVQGVYEQYF
CDR3 DNA: TGCGCCAGCAGCCAAGTTCAGGGTGTTTACGAGCAGTACTTC
J gene: TRBJ2-7
D gene: -
clone size: -
V gene: TRBV4-1

CDR3 protein: CASSPVSRGPNSPLHF
CDR3 DNA: TGTGCCAGCAGCCCAGTCAGCCGGGGACCTAATTCACCCCTCCACTTT
J gene: TRBJ1-6
D gene: -
clone size: -
V gene: TRBV7-9

CDR3 protein: CATSDRGQPQHF
CDR3 DNA: TGTGCCACCAGTGACCGGGGTCAGCCCCAGCATTTT
J gene: TRBJ1-5
D gene: -
clone size: many
V gene: TRBV24-1

CDR3 protein: CAITGASYNEQFF
CDR3 DNA: TGTGCCATCACTGGGGCTTCCTACAATGAGCAGTTCTTC
J gene: TRBJ2-1
D gene: -
clone size: -
V gene: TRBV10-3

CDR3 protein: CASSWRGGLSGANVLTF
CDR3 DNA: TGTGCCAGCAGTTGGAGGGGGGGCCTCTCTGGGGCCAACGTCCTGACTTTC
J gene: TRBJ2-6
D gene: -
clone size: few
V gene: TRBV28

CDR3 protein: CSARDGLGSEIQYF
CDR3 DNA: TGCAGTGCTAGAGACGGCTTGGGGTCGGAGATACAGTATTTT
J gene: TRBJ2-3
D gene: -
clone size: few
V gene: TRBV20-1

CDR3 protein: CSASTMGTNEKLFF
CDR3 DNA: TGCAGTGCTAGTACGATGGGGACTAATGAAAAACTGTTTTTT
J gene: TRBJ1-4
D gene: -
clone size: few
V gene: TRBV20-1

CDR3 protein: CASKFEGQGRNQPQHF
CDR3 DNA: TGTGCCAGCAAGTTTGAGGGACAGGGACGCAATCAGCCCCAGCATTTT
J gene: TRBJ1-5
D gene: TRBD1
clone size: few
V gene: TRBV12-3/TRBV12-4

CDR3 protein: CASSPTDREGQPQHF
CDR3 DNA: TGCGCCAGCAGTCCTACTGACAGGGAAGGTCAGCCCCAGCATTTT
J gene: TRBJ1-5
D gene: TRBD1
clone size: few
V gene: TRBV10-1